Presented here are 30 T cell receptor beta chains from one specimen sequenced in a study of post-analysis software for immune sequencing data. Regarding the study as a whole: Compared with controls, patients had more of about 5 TRBV segments, including TRBV5-6, TRBV5-1 and TRBV20-1.

TCR beta cDNA libraries included unique molecular identifiers. TCRdb called the PCR reads again in MiXCR, with one record for every CDR3 protein. The table lists 500,000 to 600,000 distinct CDR3 sequences, roughly 45% of them singletons, with 1.5% to 2% in the top ten. No antigen is known for these receptors. The material sequenced was blood. The receptors here all came from a girl between 10 and 17 years old with multiple sclerosis.

CDR3 loop: CSARGPVAQYF. The DNA for the CDR3 is TGCAGTGCTAGAGGCCCGGTGGCGCAGTATTTT. The genes are TRBV20-1 and TRBJ2-3, with no clear D. Trimming removed 1 base at V and 10 bases at J, with 9 bases between. This CDR3 is 11 amino acids long. Germline V gives CDR1 DFQATT, CDR2 SNEGSKA (reference sequence).

The V and J genes are TRBV5-1 and TRBJ2-5; the D gene is possibly TRBD1 (5 bases). From germline, CDR1 is SGHRS and CDR2 YFSETQ. The length of the CDR3 is 15 residues. Trimming cost V 3 bases and J 0 bases, with 12 bases left between them. CDR3 in DNA: TGCGCCAGCAGCTCCTCGCCAGGGTACCAAGAGACCCAGTACTTC. Its translation: CASSSSPGYQETQYF.

This clonotype occurred a few times. The chain has TRBV5-1 and TRBJ2-5, with 8 nucleotides matching TRBD2. This CDR3 comprises 16 residues. After removal of 3 bases from V and 2 bases from J, the junction contained 9 bases not matched to a gene. CDR1 is SGHRS and CDR2 is YFSETQ in the germline V gene. The DNA for the CDR3 is TGCGCCAGCAGCTGGAGAGCGGGGGCTCCACAAGAGACCCAGTACTTC. This encodes CASSWRAGAPQETQYF.

This clonotype was recorded a few times. V is TRBV4-1 and J is TRBJ2-4; 7 nucleotides line up with TRBD2. The J call may be faulty, since TRBJ2-7 better matches the DNA end. This CDR3 has 15 amino acids. Germline CDR1 is MGHRA and CDR2 is YSYEKL. CDR3 coding DNA: TGCGCCAGCAGCCCCCTGGGAGGGGAGGAGAACGAGCAGTACTTC. Its protein product is CASSPLGGEENEQYF.

The rearrangement links TRBV2 to TRBJ2-1; the match to TRBD2 covers 14 bases. Germline V gene lookup returns CDR1 SNHLY and CDR2 FYNNEI. J lost 7 bases, V lost 7 bases, and 15 bases had no gene match. The CDR3 length is 18 residues. The CDR3 protein is CASTHRGGTSGSQNEQFF. The CDR3 coding sequence is TGTGCCAGCACCCACCGGGGAGGGACTAGCGGGAGTCAGAATGAGCAGTTCTTC. Full variable domain (missing parts from reference TRBV2 and TRBJ2-1): EPEVTQTPSHQVTQMGQEVILRCVPISNHLYFYWYRQILGQKVEFLVSFYNNEISEKSEIFDDQFSVERPDGSNFTLKIRSTKLEDSAMYFCASTHRGGTSGSQNEQFFGPGTRLTVL.

The chain uses TRBV4-1 and TRBJ1-2, with TRBD1 matching 8 bases. Looked up from germline, CDR1 is MGHRA and CDR2 is YSYEKL. The CDR3 is 15 residues long. V was pared by 1 base and J by 3 bases, with 4 bases of the junction left unmatched. This CDR3 reads CASSQGGTGDYGYTF. In DNA, the CDR3 is TGCGCCAGCAGCCAAGGGGGGACAGGCGACTATGGCTACACCTTC.

There are many counts of this clonotype. The chain joins TRBV7-2 to TRBJ2-5; D gene unclear. Germline CDR1 reads SGHTA; CDR2 reads FQGNSA. Trimming cost V 5 bases and J 5 bases, with 12 bases left between them. This CDR3 has 13 amino acids. For the CDR3, the DNA is TGTGCCAGCAGCCGAGCGCTAGAGGAGACCCAGTACTTC. Translating gives CASSRALEETQYF.

The CDR3 sequence: CASSSAIGDGQFF. CDR3 sequence (DNA): TGCGCCAGCAGCTCGGCTATAGGGGATGGGCAGTTCTTC. The chain employs TRBV5-1 and TRBJ2-1; D possibly corresponds to TRBD1 (5 bases). Per the germline V gene, CDR1 is SGHRS and CDR2 is YFSETQ. V lost 3 bases and J lost 12, with 16 bases in between. This CDR3 is built from 13 residues.

The CDR3 reads CASSPRKREDNEQFF. The CDR3 DNA follows: TGTGCCAGCAGTCCCCGCAAGCGGGAGGACAATGAGCAGTTCTTC. This rearrangement joins TRBV12-3 or TRBV12-4 to TRBJ2-1; 9 bases match TRBD2. V dropped 5 bases and J dropped 5; count of bases not matched to a gene: 7. This CDR3 has 15 amino acids.

Only a few counts were recorded for this clonotype. V usage is TRBV10-3 and J usage is TRBJ1-2, with 7 bases matching TRBD1. Germline lookup yields CDR1 ENHRY and CDR2 SYGVKD. The CDR3 has 14 amino acids. J was trimmed by 3 bases and V by 4 bases; bases with no gene match: 5. CDR3 nucleotide sequence: TGTGCCATCAGTGGGGATACAGGGGACTATGGCTACACCTTC. This codes for CAISGDTGDYGYTF.

The chain joins TRBV11-2 to TRBJ2-7; the match to TRBD1 covers 7 bases. The end of the DNA is better explained by TRBJ2-5, so the J call may be wrong. This CDR3 has 13 amino acids. Germline V gene sequence: CDR1 SGHAT, CDR2 FQNNGV. CDR3 protein: CASSHRGIETQYF. In nucleotides, the CDR3 is TGTGCCAGCAGCCACAGGGGAATTGAGACCCAGTACTTC.

The V gene is TRBV6-2 or TRBV6-3, the J gene TRBJ1-2, with D perhaps matching TRBD1 (5 bases). CDR3 length: 15 amino acids. V was trimmed by 8 bases and J by 4 bases, leaving 20 bases between them. Germline-derived CDR1 and CDR2 are MNHEY and SVGEGT. Here the CDR3 DNA reads TGTGCCAGCGCCCCCCGGGACGCCGCCTTCTATGGCTACACCTTC. Its protein product is CASAPRDAAFYGYTF.

V usage is TRBV6-1 and J usage is TRBJ1-2; D is possibly TRBD1 (5 bases). V dropped 4 bases and J dropped 4 bases, with 16 bases sitting between them. From germline, CDR1 is MNHNS and CDR2 SASEGT. CDR3 length: 15 amino acids. CDR3 region: CASSASPGRGYGYTF. Written as DNA, the CDR3 is TGTGCCAGCAGTGCCTCACCGGGACGGGGCTATGGCTACACCTTC.

This clonotype was observed many times. The chain carries TRBV25-1 and TRBJ2-3; D unresolved. Germline loops: CDR1 MGHDK, CDR2 SYGVNS. The CDR3 contains 12 residues. V lost 3 bases, J lost 2 bases, and 3 bases lay in between. The CDR3 is CASSDYTDTQYF. The CDR3 DNA sequence: TGTGCCAGCAGTGATTACACAGATACGCAGTATTTT.

The chain has TRBV3-1 and TRBJ2-5, with 11 bases identical to TRBD2. Germline V lookup: CDR1 LGHDT, CDR2 YNNKEL (reference sequence). J lost 2 bases, V lost 4 bases, and 6 bases had no gene match. CDR3 length equals 16 residues. The CDR3: CASSPGLAAAQETQYF. CDR3 nucleotides: TGTGCCAGCAGCCCGGGACTAGCGGCAGCACAAGAGACCCAGTACTTC.

This chain connects TRBV6-5 to TRBJ1-1; 7 bases match TRBD1. The V gene end was trimmed by 3 bases and the J gene end by 5 bases; junction bases not matched to a gene: 12. Per germline, CDR1 MNHEY and CDR2 SVGAGI. This CDR3 spans 16 amino acids. The CDR3 loop is CASSYTGVRVGTEAFF. CDR3 nucleotides: TGTGCCAGCAGTTATACAGGGGTTCGGGTGGGTACTGAAGCTTTCTTT.

This rearrangement joins TRBV20-1 to TRBJ1-1, with a tentative D call TRBD1 (5 bases). Trimming took off 1 base at V and 1 base at J, with 7 bases between the two ends. There are 13 residues in the CDR3. The germline CDR1 and CDR2 sequences are DFQATT and SNEGSKA (reference sequence). CDR3 region: CSARVGANTEAFF. The CDR3 coding sequence is TGCAGTGCTAGAGTAGGGGCGAACACTGAAGCTTTCTTT.

The V and J genes are TRBV7-8 and TRBJ1-5; 9 bases are shared with TRBD1. This CDR3 is built from 14 residues. Germline V lookup: CDR1 SGHVS, CDR2 FQNEAQ. Losses at the gene ends were 4 bases for V and 6 bases for J; bases not matched to a gene: 4. The CDR3 region is CASSWDRARQPQHF. In DNA, the CDR3 is TGTGCCAGCAGCTGGGACAGGGCACGTCAGCCCCAGCATTTT.

This chain uses TRBV3-1 with TRBJ2-7; TRBD2 aligns across 7 bases. The CDR3 length is 16 residues. J gave up 4 bases and V 5 bases, and 14 bases lay outside the gene matches. CDR1 and CDR2 (germline): LGHDT, YNNKEL (reference sequence). CDR3 loop: CASSSIRLAATYEQYF. The CDR3 nucleotides are TGTGCCAGCAGCTCGATCCGACTAGCAGCAACTTACGAGCAGTACTTC.

V usage is TRBV20-1 and J usage is TRBJ2-3; a possible D gene is TRBD1 (6 bases). Trimming removed 3 bases at V and 0 bases at J, with 13 bases between. Looked up from germline, CDR1 is DFQATT and CDR2 is SNEGSKA (reference sequence). There are 15 residues in the CDR3. As DNA, the CDR3 is TGCAGTGCTAGCATACAGGGCTTGAGCACAGATACGCAGTATTTT. It is translated as CSASIQGLSTDTQYF.

This clonotype was detected a few times. The gene calls are TRBV3-1 and TRBJ2-1, with D possibly matching TRBD1 (6 bases). Germline V gene sequence: CDR1 LGHDT, CDR2 YNNKEL (reference sequence). The V end lost 0 bases, the J end lost 8 bases, and 11 bases lay between the germline ends. The CDR3 covers 14 residues. The DNA of the CDR3 is TGTGCCAGCAGCCAAGATCGACAGGTGGATGAGCAGTTCTTC. This gives the protein CASSQDRQVDEQFF.

The chain has TRBV20-1 and TRBJ2-5, with D perhaps TRBD1 (6 bases). V was clipped by 7 bases and J by 1 base, with 22 bases between them. The germline V gene has CDR1 DFQATT and CDR2 SNEGSKA (reference sequence). This CDR3 comprises 16 residues. CDR3 sequence reads: CSGNPPTSGAQETQYF. CDR3 in DNA: TGCAGTGGAAACCCACCGACATCAGGGGCCCAAGAGACCCAGTACTTC.

This clonotype appeared a few times. This chain links TRBV10-3 with TRBJ1-2; no definite D call. Trimming shortened V by 5 bases and J by 0 bases, and 7 bases separated the two germline ends. Looked up from germline, CDR1 is ENHRY and CDR2 is SYGVKD. This CDR3 spans 13 amino acids. The CDR3 sequence: CAISHDTNYGYTF. As DNA, the CDR3 is TGTGCCATCAGTCATGACACTAACTATGGCTACACCTTC.

This clonotype came up a few times. CDR3 nucleotides: TGCGCCAGCAGCTTCAGACAGGCGAACAATGAGCAGTTCTTC. As protein: CASSFRQANNEQFF. The chain carries TRBV5-1 and TRBJ2-1; D is perhaps TRBD1 (6 bases). This CDR3 is 14 amino acids long. Germline V gives CDR1 SGHRS, CDR2 YFSETQ. The V and J ends lost 2 bases and 5 bases respectively, with 11 bases between them.

J is TRBJ1-1 and V is TRBV5-1; TRBD1 aligns across 7 bases. V lost 4 bases, J lost 3 bases, and 6 bases stayed unmatched. This CDR3 comprises 14 residues. The germline CDR1 and CDR2 sequences are SGHRS and YFSETQ. CDR3 sequence (DNA): TGCGCCAGCAGCCAGGGGGGGGTCGACACTGAAGCTTTCTTT. It yields the protein CASSQGGVDTEAFF.

The chain joins TRBV7-2 to TRBJ2-1, with D perhaps TRBD2 (5 bases). Looked up from germline, CDR1 is SGHTA and CDR2 is FQGNSA. Trimming cost V 1 base and J 6 bases, with 10 bases left between them. The CDR3 has 14 residues. The CDR3 bases are TGTGCCAGCAGCTTAGGTGGGAGTATCAATGAGCAGTTCTTC. This translates into CASSLGGSINEQFF.

This clonotype showed up many times. The chain carries TRBV10-2 and TRBJ2-7; 15 bases are a match to TRBD2. Germline CDR1 reads WSHSY; CDR2 reads SAAADI. The V segment lost 6 bases and the J segment 6 bases; nucleotides outside the gene matches: 12. This CDR3 is 17 amino acids long. The CDR3 DNA follows: TGCGCCAGCAGAGGGCTAAGCGAGGGACTAGCGGGAGGCGAGCAGTACTTC. Its protein product is CASRGLSEGLAGGEQYF.

J is TRBJ1-2 and V is TRBV7-9, with D possibly TRBD1 on 6 matching bases. The CDR3 contains 14 residues. V lost 4 bases and J lost 4, with 13 bases in between. Per the germline V gene, CDR1 is SEHNR and CDR2 is FQNEAQ (reference sequence). CDR3 loop: CASSSQGTAYGYTF. In DNA form, the CDR3 reads TGTGCCAGCAGCTCCCAGGGGACGGCCTATGGCTACACCTTC.

The V and J genes are TRBV10-2 and TRBJ2-7, with 7 bases fitting TRBD2. CDR1 WSHSY and CDR2 SAAADI come from the germline V gene. The CDR3 is made up of 13 amino acids. V dropped 6 bases and J dropped 0; count of bases not matched to a gene: 2. The CDR3 here is CASRKRDSYEQYF. DNA for the CDR3: TGCGCCAGCAGGAAGCGGGACTCCTACGAGCAGTACTTC.

The CDR3 spells CSVDLGRGYNEQYF. The CDR3 nucleotides are TGCAGCGTTGATCTGGGTAGGGGCTACAATGAGCAGTACTTC. This chain uses TRBV29-1 with TRBJ2-7; tentatively, D is TRBD1 (5 bases). In germline, CDR1 is SQVTM, CDR2 ANQGSEA. Trimming stripped 3 bases from V and 7 bases from J, with 19 bases between. The CDR3 runs to 14 residues.